This T cell receptor (beta chain) was profiled in a study of metastatic and nonmetastatic thyroid tumors (TCRdb year 2020). About the full investigation: For patients with malignant and with benign thyroid disease, the researchers compared repertoires between peripheral blood samples and tumor or nodule tissue samples.

CDR3 length: 14 amino acids, cysteine to phenylalanine. Solely the CDR3 DNA is kept, with 42 bases framed from the first base. V sheds 4 bases and J sheds 0 bases, leaving 10 bases between their ends. Reading the germline V gene (reference sequence) gives CDR1 SGHKS and CDR2 YYEKEE. Receptor libraries were prepared by PCR. Sequenced using an Illumina HiSeq 4000. High-throughput sequencing was used to profile the TCR beta-chain CDR3 region of every patient. The paper's processing steps were these. Drawing on CDR3 differences between clinicopathological groups, the researchers built a classifier meant to tell apart patients with distant-metastatic papillary thyroid cancer. Repertoire diversity was assessed with the Shannon index, and tumor-blood repertoire similarity with the Morisita-Horn index. The raw public reads went through TCRdb reprocessing: fastp at Q25, MiXCR clone calling, in-frame beta chains kept. None of the V and J calls come from the authors' own analysis; TCRdb made them. In this sample the table shows over 65,000 clones, approximately 13% of which occur a single time. The ten largest clones add up to around 8.8% of the sample.

Study-level results and caveats: TCR beta diversity was reported as significantly higher in malignant tumors than in benign nodules, in both blood and tumor samples.

This clone was detected ten times or more. Its antigen is still unknown. Qualities for individual bases were not recorded, and no much larger clone is one base off. None of the patients had been given any treatment before thyroid surgery. The study retrospectively analysed patient clinical samples collected from about 2012 to 2019 using T-cell receptor beta sequencing. Sequenced sample: tumor tissue. Rearrangement joined TRBV5-5 to TRBJ1-2, with the D gene call left open. The sequence was obtained from a female donor with papillary thyroid cancer or a benign thyroid nodule (not recorded which). Some clones in this sample may be carry-over from other donors' samples. The DNA sequence is TGTGCCAGCAGCGATGAGTGGGCTAACTATGGCTACACCTTC. Translated, it gives CASSDEWANYGYTF.